Listed here are 28 T cell receptor beta chains from one sample, sequenced in a study of regulatory T cells in long-lasting Graves disease. iRepertoire HTBI primers and Arm-PCR of CDR3 regions built TCR beta libraries. Using its own MiXCR run on the multiplex PCR reads, TCRdb lists one record per CDR3 protein. The sample shows about 470,000 distinct CDR3 sequences, less than 25% of them seen only once. Documented time point: persistent/refractory GD, antithyroid drugs over 5 years with positive TRAb. RNA isolated from PBMCs was used to make the TCR library. Sequencing used peripheral blood mononuclear cells (PBMCs), obtained when the disease was refractory, from a patient treated with antithyroid drugs. The origin of the receptors is a female donor with Graves disease.

This clonotype has just a few counts. The V call is TRBV5-1, the J call TRBJ2-3; 7 bases fit TRBD2. This CDR3 spans 17 amino acids. V dropped 0 bases and J dropped 4; count of bases not matched to a gene: 11. Germline loops: CDR1 SGHRS, CDR2 YFSETQ. CDR3 nucleotides: TGCGCCAGCAGCTTGGCTCCGGCGGGAGTATCCCCAGATACGCAGTATTTT. Translated: CASSLAPAGVSPDTQYF.

On this clonotype: Since a much larger clone is just one base distant, this may be a read error. This likely comes from a read error, as the CDR3 has no conserved phenylalanine or tryptophan at its end. The rearrangement links TRBV7-3 to TRBJ2-3, with 8 positions matching TRBD2. The germline V gene has CDR1 SGHTA and CDR2 FQGTGA. The CDR3 covers 14 residues. V shed 5 bases, J shed 5 bases, and the junction held 6 bases outside the gene matches. CDR3 amino acids: CASSPGLAGDTQYS. CDR3 coding DNA: TGTGCCAGCAGCCCCGGGCTAGCGGGAGATACGCAGTATTCT.

The chain has TRBV29-1 and TRBJ2-1; 8 bases line up with TRBD1. The CDR3 has 14 amino acids. The V segment lost 3 bases and the J segment 8 bases; nucleotides outside the gene matches: 9. The germline V gene has CDR1 SQVTM and CDR2 ANQGSEA. The CDR3 spells CSVDRTGMSDEQFF. As DNA, the CDR3 is TGCAGCGTTGACAGGACAGGGATGTCGGATGAGCAGTTCTTC.

The chain combines TRBV19 with TRBJ1-5, with D possibly matching TRBD1 (5 bases). This CDR3 has 15 residues. V was shortened by 6 bases and J by 1 base, with 13 bases between the two germline ends. Germline CDR1 is LNHDA and CDR2 is SQIVND (reference sequence). The CDR3 loop is CASSGGEVSNQPQHF. The CDR3 DNA reads as TGTGCCAGTAGCGGGGGGGAGGTAAGCAATCAGCCCCAGCATTTT. The complete variable domain, with remaining parts taken from reference TRBV19 and TRBJ1-5, reads DGGITQSPKYLFRKEGQNVTLSCEQNLNHDAMYWYRQDPGQGLRLIYYSQIVNDFQKGDIAEGYSVSREKKESFPLTVTSAQKNPTAFYLCASSGGEVSNQPQHFGDGTRLSIL.

This clonotype was observed many times. This chain connects TRBV5-1 to TRBJ1-1; 9 nucleotides match TRBD1. Germline V gives CDR1 SGHRS, CDR2 YFSETQ. This CDR3 has 14 amino acids. The J segment lost 6 bases and the V segment lost 5 bases, leaving 8 bases of the junction unmatched. CDR3 residues: CASSSDRGSAEAFF. CDR3 nucleotides: TGCGCCAGCAGTTCCGACAGGGGGTCGGCTGAAGCTTTCTTT.

This clonotype was seen a single time. The chain combines TRBV6-1 with TRBJ1-6; TRBD1 matches 8 bases. In germline, CDR1 is MNHNS, CDR2 SASEGT. This CDR3 has 14 amino acids. Unmatched junction bases numbered 6, after V lost 7 bases and J lost 7 bases. CDR3 sequence (DNA): TGTGCCAGCACCTCGGACAGGGACAATTCACCCCTCCACTTT. Amino acids: CASTSDRDNSPLHF.

This CDR3 is CASSPGGLYGYTF. Written as DNA, the CDR3 is TGTGCCAGCAGCCCTGGGGGTCTCTATGGCTACACCTTC. J is TRBJ1-2 and V is TRBV9, with D tentatively TRBD1 (5 bases). This CDR3 comprises 13 residues. Trimming left V 4 bases short and J 4 bases short, with 11 bases between. The germline V gene has CDR1 SGDLS and CDR2 YYNGEE.

The DNA of the CDR3 is TGTGCCAGCAGCTTTCGGGGGAGCGGGATAGAGACCCAGTACTTC. Translating gives CASSFRGSGIETQYF. This chain uses TRBV5-4 with TRBJ2-5; 7 bases align to TRBD2. The V segment lost 2 bases and the J segment 4 bases; nucleotides outside the gene matches: 8. This CDR3 has 15 residues. Per the germline V gene, CDR1 is SGHNT and CDR2 is YYREEE (reference sequence).

V is TRBV7-9 and J is TRBJ2-5, with 8 nucleotides matching TRBD2. The CDR3 loop spans 18 amino acids. Germline-derived CDR1 and CDR2 are SEHNR and FQNEAQ (reference sequence). The junction had 17 bases not matched to a gene; V was cut back by 3 bases and J by 5 bases. Written as DNA, the CDR3 is TGTGCCAGCAGCTTCCGACCTTCAACGGGAGGGCCTTTGGAGACCCAGTACTTC. As protein: CASSFRPSTGGPLETQYF.

In this sample, this clonotype turned up many times. The genes are TRBV11-2 and TRBJ2-2; perhaps TRBD1 as D (5 bases). Germline V lookup: CDR1 SGHAT, CDR2 FQNNGV. The CDR3 is 15 residues long. The V end lost 2 bases, the J end lost 4 bases, and 11 bases lay between the germline ends. The CDR3 loop reads CASSLSRGPTGELFF. The CDR3 region has the DNA TGTGCCAGCAGCTTAAGTAGGGGCCCCACCGGGGAGCTGTTTTTT.

This clonotype was detected many times. The chain is built from TRBV5-1 and TRBJ2-2, with TRBD2 identical over 9 bases. The length of the CDR3 is 16 residues. V shed 6 bases and J 0 bases; nucleotides not matched to a gene: 6. CDR1 SGHRS and CDR2 YFSETQ come from the germline V gene. The CDR3: CASKTLAGPNTGELFF. CDR3 nucleotides: TGCGCCAGCAAGACACTAGCGGGTCCGAACACCGGGGAGCTGTTTTTT.

This sequence joins TRBV20-1 and TRBJ2-1, with 9 bases fitting TRBD2. This CDR3 comprises 16 residues. Germline lookup yields CDR1 DFQATT and CDR2 SNEGSKA (reference sequence). V was clipped by 3 bases and J by 5 bases; unmatched bases: 11. The chain's CDR3 is CSASGTSLSYDNEQFF. CDR3 in DNA: TGCAGTGCTAGTGGGACTAGCCTCTCGTATGACAATGAGCAGTTCTTC.

About this clonotype itself: A much larger clone differs by one base, so this may be a read error. CDR3 amino acids: CASKPGTGNEKLFF. The CDR3 region has the DNA TGTGCCAGCAAGCCTGGGACCGGAAATGAAAAACTGTTTTTT. V is TRBV2 and J is TRBJ1-4; D perhaps matches TRBD1 (5 bases). Germline assignment: CDR1 SNHLY and CDR2 FYNNEI. This CDR3 contains 14 residues. Trimming took 7 bases from V and 5 from J, leaving 14 bases between them.

This clonotype was detected only a few times. The V call is TRBV9, the J call TRBJ1-4; 7 positions match TRBD1. J lost 7 bases, V lost 4 bases, and 13 bases had no gene match. This CDR3 region has 16 residues. Germline values: CDR1 SGDLS, CDR2 YYNGEE. CDR3: CASSPGEGAFSEKLFF. CDR3 nucleotides: TGTGCCAGCAGCCCCGGGGAGGGGGCTTTTAGTGAAAAACTGTTTTTT.

The chain links TRBV7-9 to TRBJ1-1, with unresolved D. The CDR3 contains 16 residues. Germline CDR1 SEHNR, CDR2 FQNEAQ (reference sequence). V was trimmed by 2 bases and J by 4 bases, leaving 17 bases between them. CDR3 sequence: CASSLRDLRLSTEAFF. The CDR3 DNA is TGTGCCAGCAGCTTAAGGGATCTCCGATTGAGCACTGAAGCTTTCTTT.

This clonotype was counted between two and nine times. The chain employs TRBV7-9 and TRBJ2-7; D remains ambiguous. Germline values: CDR1 SEHNR, CDR2 FQNEAQ (reference sequence). Trimming shortened V by 5 bases and J by 5 bases, and 16 bases separated the two germline ends. The CDR3 runs 14 residues. Here the CDR3 reads CASSAPALSNEQYF. CDR3 sequence (DNA): TGTGCCAGCAGCGCCCCCGCACTAAGCAACGAGCAGTACTTC.

The V call is TRBV27, the J call TRBJ1-5; D not resolved. The CDR3 runs 15 residues. V lost 3 bases and J 3 bases, leaving 12 bases between the germline ends. The germline V gene has CDR1 MNHEY and CDR2 SMNVEV (reference sequence). The DNA for the CDR3 is TGTGCCAGCAGTTTTTCTGGGCTAGTCAATCAGCCCCAGCATTTT. It translates to CASSFSGLVNQPQHF.

The chain is built from TRBV6-1 and TRBJ2-2; D gene unclear. The CDR3 runs 17 residues. With 3 bases removed from V and 1 base from J, the gap between germline ends came to 15 bases. Germline V gene lookup returns CDR1 MNHNS and CDR2 SASEGT. CDR3 DNA: TGTGCCAGCAGTGATTCGTTGGGTTTCGGGAACACCGGGGAGCTGTTTTTT. It codes for CASSDSLGFGNTGELFF.

The chain recombines TRBV15 with TRBJ2-3; D is unclear. Germline lookup yields CDR1 LNHNV and CDR2 YYDKDF (reference sequence). The CDR3 consists of 15 residues. Trimming removed 0 bases from V and 2 bases from J, with 9 bases in between. In DNA form, the CDR3 reads TGTGCCACCAGCAGAGATTCACCTCCCACAGATACGCAGTATTTT. This codes for CATSRDSPPTDTQYF. The entire variable domain, with the rest obtained from reference TRBV15 and TRBJ2-3, is as follows: DAMVIQNPRYQVTQFGKPVTLSCSQTLNHNVMYWYQQKSSQAPKLLFHYYDKDFNNEADTPDNFQSRRPNTSFCFLDIRSPGLGDTAMYLCATSRDSPPTDTQYFGPGTRLTVL.

This clonotype occurred a few times. The genes are TRBV27 and TRBJ1-5, with D tentatively TRBD1 (6 bases). CDR1 is MNHEY and CDR2 is SMNVEV in the germline V gene (reference sequence). V lost 6 bases to trimming and J lost 4 bases, with 16 bases between them. The CDR3 spans 15 residues. CDR3: CASRSGTTTNQPQHF. The CDR3 nucleotides read TGTGCCAGCAGGTCAGGGACAACCACAAATCAGCCCCAGCATTTT.

This clonotype was detected many times. The chain recombines TRBV4-1 with TRBJ2-7; D uncertain. The germline V and J ends were trimmed by 4 bases and 5 bases, with 9 bases remaining between them. Per the germline V gene, CDR1 is MGHRA and CDR2 is YSYEKL. The CDR3 is 12 amino acids. DNA of the CDR3: TGCGCCAGCAGCCCCGGACCAAACGAGCAGTACTTC. This gives the protein CASSPGPNEQYF.

This clonotype turned up a few times. The V call is TRBV7-3, the J call TRBJ2-7; D unresolved. The CDR3 contains 11 residues. Trimming cost V 10 bases and J 7 bases, with 14 bases left between them. Looked up from germline, CDR1 is SGHTA and CDR2 is FQGTGA. The CDR3 region is CATGLPREQYF. DNA of the CDR3: TGTGCCACAGGCCTTCCCCGGGAGCAGTACTTC.

The CDR3 protein is CASSLAGTGRFGANVLTF. CDR3 in DNA: TGCGCCAGCAGCTTGGCCGGGACAGGGAGATTTGGGGCCAACGTCCTGACTTTC. The chain couples TRBV5-1 to TRBJ2-6, with 9 bases fitting TRBD1. J lost 3 bases, V lost 0 bases, and 7 bases had no gene match. Germline V gene sequence: CDR1 SGHRS, CDR2 YFSETQ. This CDR3 region has 18 residues. Based on the CDR3 plus reference TRBV5-1 and TRBJ2-6, the full variable domain is KAGVTQTPRYLIKTRGQQVTLSCSPISGHRSVSWYQQTPGQGLQFLFEYFSETQRNKGNFPGRFSGRQFSNSRSEMNVSTLELGDSALYLCASSLAGTGRFGANVLTFGAGSRLTVL.

The chain carries TRBV30 and TRBJ1-1, with D possibly TRBD1 on 5 matching bases. The germline V gene encodes CDR1 GTSNPN and CDR2 SVGIG (reference sequence). V lost 3 bases and J lost 4, with 15 bases in between. The CDR3 runs to 14 residues. In DNA, the CDR3 is TGTGCCTGGAGGGGGGACCTCAGAGGCACTGAAGCTTTCTTT. Amino acid sequence: CAWRGDLRGTEAFF.

The chain is built from TRBV5-1 and TRBJ2-4; D may be TRBD1 (8 bases). The germline V and J ends were trimmed by 0 bases and 8 bases, with 12 bases remaining between them. The germline V gene encodes CDR1 SGHRS and CDR2 YFSETQ. The CDR3 runs to 14 residues. Here the CDR3 reads CASSLDRGGDIQYF. CDR3 nucleotides: TGCGCCAGCAGCTTGGACAGGGGGGGGGACATTCAGTACTTC.

This clonotype was seen many times. The chain couples TRBV7-8 to TRBJ1-1, with D tentatively TRBD1 (5 bases). The ends were cut back, 2 bases at V and 8 bases at J, with 18 bases in the middle. This CDR3 is built from 15 residues. The germline V gene encodes CDR1 SGHVS and CDR2 FQNEAQ. DNA for the CDR3: TGTGCCAGCAGCTTATCTCCGGGACCCCGATTGGAAGCTTTCTTT. Translating gives CASSLSPGPRLEAFF.

This clonotype has a count of ten or more. J is TRBJ2-5 and V is TRBV7-2; a weak D match, TRBD1 (6 bases). There are 14 residues in the CDR3. Germline V gene lookup returns CDR1 SGHTA and CDR2 FQGNSA. Trimming stripped 5 bases from V and 2 bases from J, with 12 bases between. The CDR3 bases are TGTGCCAGCAGCGATCGGACAGCACAAGAGACCCAGTACTTC. It encodes CASSDRTAQETQYF. Using reference TRBV7-2 and TRBJ2-5 for the parts outside the CDR3, the full variable domain is GAGVSQSPSNKVTEKGKDVELRCDPISGHTALYWYRQSLGQGLEFLIYFQGNSAPDKSGLPSDRFSAERTGGSVSTLTIQRTQQEDSAVYLCASSDRTAQETQYFGPGTRLLVL.

This clonotype has a count of ten or more. An end of the junction differs from the germline gene, which may be a read error. The chain combines TRBV5-1 with TRBJ1-4; a possible D gene is TRBD1 (6 bases). The CDR3 spans 17 residues. Germline V gene lookup returns CDR1 SGHRS and CDR2 YFSETQ. The CDR3 nucleotides are TGTGCCAGCAGTTTAGCAGGGGCTGGTGCAACTAATGAAAAACTGTTTTTT. It translates to CASSLAGAGATNEKLFF.